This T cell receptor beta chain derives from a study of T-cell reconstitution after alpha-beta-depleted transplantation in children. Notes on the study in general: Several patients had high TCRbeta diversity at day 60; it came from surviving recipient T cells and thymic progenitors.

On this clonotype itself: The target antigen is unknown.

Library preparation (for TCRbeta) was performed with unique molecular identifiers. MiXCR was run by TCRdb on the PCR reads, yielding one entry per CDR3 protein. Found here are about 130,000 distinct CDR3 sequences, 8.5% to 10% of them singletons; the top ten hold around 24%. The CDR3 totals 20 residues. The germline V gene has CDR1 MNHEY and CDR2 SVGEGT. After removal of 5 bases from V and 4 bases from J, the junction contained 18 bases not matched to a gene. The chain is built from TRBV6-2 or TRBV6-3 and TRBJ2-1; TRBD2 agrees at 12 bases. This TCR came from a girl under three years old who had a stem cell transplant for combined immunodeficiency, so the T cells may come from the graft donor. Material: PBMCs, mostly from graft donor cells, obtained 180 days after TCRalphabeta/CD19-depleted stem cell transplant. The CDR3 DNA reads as TGTGCCAGCAGTCTACTCCCCCGACTAGCGGGAGCTACTGAATACAATGAGCAGTTCTTC. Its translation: CASSLLPRLAGATEYNEQFF.